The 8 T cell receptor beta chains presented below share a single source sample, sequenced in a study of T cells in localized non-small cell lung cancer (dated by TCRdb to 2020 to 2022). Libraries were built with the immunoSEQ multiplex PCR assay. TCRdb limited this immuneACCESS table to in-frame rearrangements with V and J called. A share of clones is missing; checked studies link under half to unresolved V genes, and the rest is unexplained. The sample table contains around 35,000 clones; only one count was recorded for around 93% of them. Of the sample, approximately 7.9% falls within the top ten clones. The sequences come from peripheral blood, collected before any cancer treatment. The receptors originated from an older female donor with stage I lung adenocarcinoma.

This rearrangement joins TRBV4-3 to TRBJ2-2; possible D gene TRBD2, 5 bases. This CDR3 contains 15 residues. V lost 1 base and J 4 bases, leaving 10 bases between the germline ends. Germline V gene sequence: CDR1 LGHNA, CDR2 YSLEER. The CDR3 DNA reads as TGCGCCAGCAGCCAAGCCGGCGAGGGCACCGGGGAGCTGTTTTTT. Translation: CASSQAGEGTGELFF.

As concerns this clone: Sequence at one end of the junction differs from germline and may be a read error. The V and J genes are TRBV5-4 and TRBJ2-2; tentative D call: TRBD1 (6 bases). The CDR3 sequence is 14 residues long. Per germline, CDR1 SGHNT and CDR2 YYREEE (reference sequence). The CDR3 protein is CASSLARDTRELFF. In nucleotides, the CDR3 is TGTGCCAGCAGCTTGGCTCGGGACACCAGGGAGCTGTTTTTT.

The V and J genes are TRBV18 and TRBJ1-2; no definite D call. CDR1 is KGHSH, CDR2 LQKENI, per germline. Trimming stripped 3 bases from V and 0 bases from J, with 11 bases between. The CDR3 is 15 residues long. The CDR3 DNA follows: TGTGCCAGCTCACCTCCGTCAGGTACTAACTATGGCTACACCTTC. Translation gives CASSPPSGTNYGYTF. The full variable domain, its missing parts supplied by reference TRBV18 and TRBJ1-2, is NAGVMQNPRHLVRRRGQEARLRCSPMKGHSHVYWYRQLPEEGLKFMVYLQKENIIDESGMPKERFSAEFPKEGPSILRIQQVVRGDSAAYFCASSPPSGTNYGYTFGSGTRLTVV.

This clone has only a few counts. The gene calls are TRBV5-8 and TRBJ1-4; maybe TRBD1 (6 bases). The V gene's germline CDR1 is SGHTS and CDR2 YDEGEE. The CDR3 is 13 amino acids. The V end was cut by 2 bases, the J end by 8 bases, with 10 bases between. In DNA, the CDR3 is TGTGCCAGCAGCTTAGGGGGTTACGAAAAACTGTTTTTT. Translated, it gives CASSLGGYEKLFF. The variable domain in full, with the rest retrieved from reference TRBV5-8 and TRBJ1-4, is EAGVTQSPTHLIKTRGQQATLRCSPISGHTSVYWYQQALGLGLQFLLWYDEGEERNRGNFPPRFSGRQFPNYSSELNVNALELEDSALYLCASSLGGYEKLFFGSGTQLSVL.

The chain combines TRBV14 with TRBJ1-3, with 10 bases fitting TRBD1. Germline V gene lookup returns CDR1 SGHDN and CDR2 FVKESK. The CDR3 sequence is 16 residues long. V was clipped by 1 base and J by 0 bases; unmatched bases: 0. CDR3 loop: CASSQGTGGSGNTIYF. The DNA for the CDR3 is TGTGCCAGCAGCCAAGGGACAGGGGGCTCTGGAAACACCATATATTTT.

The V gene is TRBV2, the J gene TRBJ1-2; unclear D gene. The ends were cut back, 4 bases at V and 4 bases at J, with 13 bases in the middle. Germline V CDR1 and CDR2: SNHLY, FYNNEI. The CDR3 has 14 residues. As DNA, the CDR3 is TGTGCCAGCAGTGCGCCGGAGTCTGTCTATGGCTACACCTTC. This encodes CASSAPESVYGYTF.

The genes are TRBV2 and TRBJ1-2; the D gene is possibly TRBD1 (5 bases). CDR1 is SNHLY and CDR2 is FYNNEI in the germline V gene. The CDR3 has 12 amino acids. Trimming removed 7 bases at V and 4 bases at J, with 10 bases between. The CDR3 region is CASKNGGYGYTF. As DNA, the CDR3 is TGTGCCAGCAAGAACGGGGGCTATGGCTACACCTTC.

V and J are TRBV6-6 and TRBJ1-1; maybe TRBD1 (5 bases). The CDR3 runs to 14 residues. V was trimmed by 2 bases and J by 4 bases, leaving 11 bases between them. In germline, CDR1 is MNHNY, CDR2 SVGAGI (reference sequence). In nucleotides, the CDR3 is TGTGCCAGCAGTTACCTGGGGCCGAGCACTGAAGCTTTCTTT. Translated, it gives CASSYLGPSTEAFF.